This T cell receptor beta chain came from a study of T cells expressing NK-cell markers. Per germline, CDR1 ENHRY and CDR2 SYGVKD. CDR3 size: 11 residues. What made the TCR beta cDNA was 5'RACE template switching with UMIs. TCRdb re-called the 5' RACE reads, yielding one record per CDR3 amino acid sequence without DNA. This sample's clone table lists over 250,000 distinct CDR3 sequences. This sequence originates from a woman between 18 and 70 years old in good health. Sequencing was done on a sample of blood T cells: a sorted CD56 or NKG2C T cell subset, CD4+ or CD8+ T cells, or bulk PBMC T cells (not recorded which). The rearrangement uses TRBV10-3 and TRBJ2-7. CDR3 residues: CAISDEFKQYF.